The rows below give T cell receptor beta chains drawn from one sample of a study of T cell repertoires in cytomegalovirus infection. TCRdb re-derived calls from the reads in MiXCR, one entry per CDR3 protein. The profile shows 300,000 or so distinct CDR3 sequences, 9.6% of them singletons. What was sequenced was PBMCs. The receptors come from a human donor in good health (CMV status not recorded). Some clones in this sample may be carry-over from other donors' samples. Both conserved end residues are part of each CDR3. The D gene is left open where the match is weak. Some rows have no size entry. The others give once, few or many, or a class for an expanded clone.

CDR3aa	CDR3nt	abundance	j_gene	d_gene	v_gene
CSAPKRSADTQYF	TGCAGTGCACCAAAGCGGTCCGCAGATACGCAGTATTTT	many	TRBJ2-3	NA	TRBV20-1
CSVLKNLGVGNTEAFF	TGCAGCGTCCTTAAGAATCTCGGGGTTGGGAACACTGAAGCTTTCTTT	NA	TRBJ1-1	NA	TRBV29-1
CASSPRGSGGQETQYF	TGTGCCAGCAGCCCCAGGGGAAGCGGGGGTCAAGAGACCCAGTACTTC	many	TRBJ2-5	TRBD2	TRBV7-2
CASSYEQYF	TGTGCCAGCAGCTACGAGCAGTACTTC	few	TRBJ2-7	NA	TRBV28
CASSPRTGLNNEQFF	TGTGCCAGCAGTCCCCGGACTGGGCTGAACAATGAGCAGTTCTTC	many	TRBJ2-1	NA	TRBV25-1
CASSYGGPGQPQHF	TGTGCCAGCAGTTACGGTGGCCCAGGTCAGCCCCAGCATTTT	few	TRBJ1-5	NA	TRBV6-5
CASSQGTREQFF	TGCGCCAGCAGCCAAGGGACACGGGAGCAGTTCTTC	many	TRBJ2-1	NA	TRBV4-1
CSARKGDYGYTF	TGCAGTGCTAGGAAGGGGGACTATGGCTACACCTTC	many	TRBJ1-2	NA	TRBV20-1
CASSSRESGANVLTF	TGTGCCAGCAGCTCCAGGGAGTCTGGGGCCAACGTCCTGACTTTC	NA	TRBJ2-6	NA	TRBV7-3
CSVDPGLSYNEQFF	TGCAGCGTAGATCCGGGACTATCGTACAATGAGCAGTTCTTC	NA	TRBJ2-1	TRBD2	TRBV29-1
CASSRRELDPQHF	TGTGCCAGCAGTAGGAGGGAATTGGATCCCCAGCATTTT	many	TRBJ1-5	NA	TRBV2
CASSATEGHGYTF	TGTGCCAGCAGCGCCACCGAGGGCCATGGCTACACCTTC	many	TRBJ1-2	NA	TRBV7-9
CASSFEVTGELFF	TGTGCCAGCAGTTTCGAGGTCACCGGGGAGCTGTTTTTT	many	TRBJ2-2	NA	TRBV28
CASRAGHGRSGYTF	TGTGCCAGTAGGGCGGGACACGGACGCAGTGGCTACACCTTC	few	TRBJ1-2	NA	TRBV19
CASSVGTGVSRVAKNIQYF	TGTGCCAGCAGTGTTGGGACAGGGGTCTCCCGAGTAGCCAAAAACATTCAGTACTTC	many	TRBJ2-4	TRBD1	TRBV2
CASRLGQALGYTF	TGTGCCAGCAGGCTGGGACAGGCCCTTGGCTACACCTTC	NA	TRBJ1-2	TRBD1	TRBV6-5
CASSLGPRDRVQETQYF	TGTGCTAGCAGCTTAGGGCCCCGGGACAGGGTCCAAGAGACCCAGTACTTC	many	TRBJ2-5	TRBD1	TRBV7-7
CASSFPKRGEKLFF	TGTGCCAGCAGCTTCCCCAAACGGGGTGAAAAACTGTTTTTT	many	TRBJ1-4	NA	TRBV28
CASTITGTGELFF	TGTGCCAGTACTATCACGGGGACCGGGGAGCTGTTTTTT	many	TRBJ2-2	NA	TRBV6-1
CSARTRTGTSYNEQFF	TGCAGTGCTCGAACCCGAACCGGGACTTCCTACAATGAGCAGTTCTTC	NA	TRBJ2-1	NA	TRBV20-1
CASSFDPGGGNQPQHF	TGTGCCAGCAGCTTCGACCCGGGCGGGGGCAATCAGCCCCAGCATTTT	many	TRBJ1-5	NA	TRBV7-9
CSAHRQVTYNEQFF	TGCAGTGCTCACCGGCAGGTTACCTACAATGAGCAGTTCTTC	few	TRBJ2-1	NA	TRBV20-1
CASSSQGSGGYTF	TGTGCCAGCAGTAGTCAGGGCTCGGGAGGCTACACCTTC	NA	TRBJ1-2	NA	TRBV2
CASSRHKRTGDSSYEQYF	TGCGCCAGCAGTCGACACAAAAGGACAGGCGATAGCTCCTACGAGCAGTACTTC	many	TRBJ2-7	TRBD1	TRBV23-1
CASSLQGTTSTDTQYF	TGTGCCAGCAGCTTGCAGGGAACGACTAGCACAGATACGCAGTATTTT	NA	TRBJ2-3	NA	TRBV7-3
CASSLRTSGGGEQFF	TGTGCCAGCAGCCTGCGGACTAGCGGGGGCGGAGAGCAGTTCTTC	many	TRBJ2-1	TRBD2	TRBV7-2
CASRQGAFLNTEAFF	TGTGCCAGTAGACAGGGGGCTTTCCTGAACACTGAAGCTTTCTTT	many	TRBJ1-1	TRBD1	TRBV19
CASAVGSNTGELFF	TGTGCCAGCGCCGTTGGGTCGAACACCGGGGAGCTGTTTTTT	many	TRBJ2-2	NA	TRBV6-1
CASSYSSSGVGYTF	TGTGCCAGCAGTTACTCGAGCTCAGGGGTGGGCTACACCTTC	many	TRBJ1-2	NA	TRBV6-5
CASSLTRQGTTNEKLFF	TGTGCCAGCAGTCTAACCCGACAGGGAACAACTAATGAAAAACTGTTTTTT	NA	TRBJ1-4	TRBD1	TRBV28
CASSTGGNTGELFF	TGTGCCAGCAGCACCGGAGGGAACACCGGGGAGCTGTTTTTT	NA	TRBJ2-2	NA	TRBV5-4
CASSSDRVGTEAFF	TGTGCCAGCAGCTCGGACAGGGTCGGCACTGAAGCTTTCTTT	few	TRBJ1-1	TRBD1	TRBV7-9
CASTPERRLQETQYF	TGCGCCAGCACCCCAGAACGGCGCCTCCAAGAGACCCAGTACTTC	many	TRBJ2-5	NA	TRBV5-1
CSATYGQGENYEQYF	TGCAGTGCTACCTACGGACAGGGGGAGAACTACGAGCAGTACTTC	many	TRBJ2-7	TRBD1	TRBV20-1